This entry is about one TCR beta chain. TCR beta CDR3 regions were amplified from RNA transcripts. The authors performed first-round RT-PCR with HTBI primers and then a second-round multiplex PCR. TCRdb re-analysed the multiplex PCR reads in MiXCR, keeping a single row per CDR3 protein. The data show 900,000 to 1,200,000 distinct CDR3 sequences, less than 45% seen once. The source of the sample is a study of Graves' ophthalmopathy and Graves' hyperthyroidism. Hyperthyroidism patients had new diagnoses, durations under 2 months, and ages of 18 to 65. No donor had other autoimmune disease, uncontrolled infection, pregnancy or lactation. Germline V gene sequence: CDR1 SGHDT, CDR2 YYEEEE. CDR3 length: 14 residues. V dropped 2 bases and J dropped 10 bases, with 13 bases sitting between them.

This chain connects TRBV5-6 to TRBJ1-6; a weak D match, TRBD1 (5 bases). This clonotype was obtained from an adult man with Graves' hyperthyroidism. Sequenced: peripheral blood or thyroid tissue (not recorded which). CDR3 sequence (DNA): TGTGCCAGCAGCTTAACCAGGGTAGAGTCACCCCTCCACTTT. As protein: CASSLTRVESPLHF.